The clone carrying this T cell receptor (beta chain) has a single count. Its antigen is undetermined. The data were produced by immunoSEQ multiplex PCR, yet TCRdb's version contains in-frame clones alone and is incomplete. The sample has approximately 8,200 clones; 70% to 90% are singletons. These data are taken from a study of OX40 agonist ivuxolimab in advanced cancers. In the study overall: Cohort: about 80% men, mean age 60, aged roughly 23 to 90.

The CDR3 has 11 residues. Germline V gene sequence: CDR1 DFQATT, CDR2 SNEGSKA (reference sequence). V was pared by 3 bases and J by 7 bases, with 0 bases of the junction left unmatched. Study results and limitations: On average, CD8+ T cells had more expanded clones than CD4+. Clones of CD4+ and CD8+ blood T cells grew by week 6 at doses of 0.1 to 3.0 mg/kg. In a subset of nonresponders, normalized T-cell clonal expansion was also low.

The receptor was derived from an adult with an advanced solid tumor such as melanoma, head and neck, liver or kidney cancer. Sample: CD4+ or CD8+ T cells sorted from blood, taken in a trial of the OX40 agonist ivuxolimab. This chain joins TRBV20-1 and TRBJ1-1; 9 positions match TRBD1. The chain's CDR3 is CSARGQGEAFF. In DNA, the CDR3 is TGCAGTGCTAGGGGACAGGGTGAAGCTTTCTTT.